Shown below are 9 T cell receptor beta chains from a single sample sequenced in a study of CD8+CD57+ T cells in acquired aplastic anemia. Profiling of TCR beta VDJ combinations and CDR3 sequences used genomic DNA as template. TCRdb re-called the reads through MiXCR, storing one row per CDR3 protein. The sample yields 74,000 or so distinct CDR3 sequences, around half seen once. The sample consisted of sorted CD4+, CD8+, or CD8+CD57+ T cells (not recorded which) from PBMCs. These TCRs come from a human donor in good health, serving as a control.

For this clonotype: At one boundary the junction diverges from the germline segment, which might be a read error. The chain couples TRBV7-2 to TRBJ2-5; no reliable D call. Germline CDR1 is SGHTA and CDR2 is FQGNSA. The CDR3 length is 13 residues. The CDR3 here is CAGSPIGWETQYF. DNA for the CDR3: TGTGCCGGCAGCCCGATAGGGTGGGAGACCCAGTACTTC.

This clonotype appeared a few times. This chain links TRBV29-1 with TRBJ2-7; perhaps TRBD1 as D (6 bases). Trimming took 4 bases from V and 3 from J, leaving 10 bases between them. Germline assignment: CDR1 SQVTM and CDR2 ANQGSEA. The CDR3 covers 12 residues. CDR3 protein: CSVVQDSYEQYF. The CDR3 nucleotides read TGCAGCGTTGTCCAGGACAGCTACGAGCAGTACTTC.

The chain joins TRBV10-2 to TRBJ2-5; 10 nucleotides match TRBD2. The CDR3 contains 14 residues. V lost 6 bases to trimming and J lost 5 bases; unmatched junction nucleotides: 6. CDR1 and CDR2 (germline): WSHSY, SAAADI. The CDR3 reads CASRERGGRETQYF. The DNA for the CDR3 is TGCGCCAGCAGGGAGCGGGGGGGTCGGGAGACCCAGTACTTC.

This clonotype was counted a few times. The chain employs TRBV2 and TRBJ1-1; the D is unclear. The CDR3 consists of 13 residues. Germline lookup yields CDR1 SNHLY and CDR2 FYNNEI. V was pared by 5 bases and J by 1 base, with 8 bases between. The CDR3 reads CASSIDENTEAFF. The CDR3 coding sequence is TGTGCCAGCAGTATAGATGAGAACACTGAAGCTTTCTTT.

In the case of this clonotype: At one of its ends the junction is not consistent with the germline gene, which may arise from a read error. This sequence joins TRBV25-1 and TRBJ2-7; 7 bases map to TRBD1. Germline-derived CDR1 and CDR2 are MGHDK and SYGVNS. CDR3 length: 15 residues. CDR3 loop: CASSDPGQTNYEQYF. The DNA for the CDR3 is TGCGCCAGCAGCGATCCGGGACAGACAAACTACGAGCAGTACTTC.

The genes are TRBV7-9 and TRBJ2-7; perhaps TRBD1 as D (6 bases). CDR1 and CDR2 (germline): SEHNR, FQNEAQ (reference sequence). Trimming took off 5 bases at V and 3 bases at J, with 11 bases between the two ends. This CDR3 comprises 13 residues. DNA for the CDR3: TGTGCCAGCAGCCCGGGACACCTCTACGAGCAGTACTTC. Its protein product is CASSPGHLYEQYF.

The gene calls are TRBV20-1 and TRBJ1-4, with D unresolved. CDR3 length: 11 residues. Trimming took 2 bases from V and 7 from J, leaving 5 bases between them. Germline assignment: CDR1 DFQATT and CDR2 SNEGSKA (reference sequence). CDR3 sequence reads: CSARQAEKLFF. CDR3 nucleotides: TGCAGTGCTAGACAAGCTGAAAAACTGTTTTTT.

This chain links TRBV20-1 with TRBJ2-5; D may be TRBD2 (6 bases). The V end was cut by 2 bases, the J end by 2 bases, with 12 bases between. Germline assignment: CDR1 DFQATT and CDR2 SNEGSKA (reference sequence). The CDR3 spans 14 residues. The CDR3 loop reads CSARSSGSQETQYF. The CDR3 coding sequence is TGCAGTGCTAGATCGAGCGGGTCACAAGAGACCCAGTACTTC.

By share, this clonotype ranks as medium-sized. The V call is TRBV7-9, the J call TRBJ2-7; D is undetermined. Germline V gene sequence: CDR1 SEHNR, CDR2 FQNEAQ (reference sequence). The CDR3 totals 12 residues. V dropped 1 base and J dropped 2 bases, with 3 bases sitting between them. The CDR3 DNA reads TGTGCCAGCAGCTTAGGAACCTACGAGCAGTACTTC. This encodes CASSLGTYEQYF. Combining the CDR3 with reference TRBV7-9 and TRBJ2-7 gives the whole variable domain DTGVSQNPRHKITKRGQNVTFRCDPISEHNRLYWYRQTLGQGPEFLTYFQNEAQLEKSRLLSDRFSAERPKGSFSTLEIQRTEQGDSAMYLCASSLGTYEQYFGPGTRLTVT.